This T cell receptor beta chain was captured in a study of memory CD4+ T cells and cytomegalovirus serostatus. Study as a whole: Donors were healthy Belgian adults, about ten CMV seropositive and some 24 seronegative. Study results and caveats: Repertoires predicted CMV serostatus with median bootstrapped AUC of roughly 0.96.

Here immunoSEQ multiplex PCR was the method, and the copy in TCRdb shows in-frame clones only, minus some. The data show around 57,000 clones, around 81% seen once. A remark on this clone: No antigen is known for it. At one end, the junction sequence differs from germline, possibly due to a read error.

Single viable CD3+CD4+CD8-CD45RO+ cells were sorted as the memory CD4+ T cells. Serostatus was set by detecting CMV pp150, pp28, p38, p52 IgG. Germline V gene lookup returns CDR1 SSHAT and CDR2 FNYEAQ (reference sequence). The CDR3 has 14 amino acids. V usage is TRBV7-7 and J usage is TRBJ1-2; possibly TRBD1 for D (5 bases). Sequencing was done on a sample of memory CD4+ T cells from blood. The sequence was obtained from an adult in good health and CMV-seronegative. Some clones in this sample may be carry-over from other donors' samples. CDR3 coding DNA: TGTGCTAGCAGCGAAAGTGGGGGTGAGGGTGGCTACACCTTC. Its protein is CASSESGGEGGYTF.